This TCR beta chain was identified in a study of shared clonotypes between healthy human individuals. Clones were read by immunoSEQ multiplex PCR, and TCRdb kept only the in-frame ones, dropping some. The table lists about 820,000 clones, 90% to 95% of them singletons. Naive CD8 populations comprised CD45RO-negative cells positively selected for CCR7, excluding terminally differentiated effector memory CD45RA+ cells. The CDR3 has 13 amino acids. V lost 8 bases to trimming and J lost 7 bases; unmatched junction nucleotides: 6. CDR1 and CDR2 from the germline V gene are MNHEY and SMNVEV (reference sequence). This clone was found once.

The sequence derives from a man aged 25-45 years in good health. V is TRBV27 and J is TRBJ2-1; 9 nucleotides align to TRBD1. Sequencing was done on a sample of naive CD8+ T cells sorted from blood. The CDR3 DNA sequence: TGTGCCAGCGGGGACAGGGTAGGGAATGAGCAGTTCTTC. Amino acid sequence: CASGDRVGNEQFF.